This TCR beta chain stems from a study of blood T cell repertoires in COVID-19. The overall study: Both acute and convalescent COVID-19 samples were obtained from the United States, Italy and Spain. PBMCs, B-cell-depleted T cells, or T cells provided the cDNA or gDNA that made up the material.

Source study methods: From reference gene primer amplification, estimates of nucleated cell counts were derived. Clones were sequenced by immunoSEQ multiplex PCR, and TCRdb holds only the in-frame ones, with some missing. The V and J calls and clone size were taken over from that table, and D and trimming were inferred from the DNA. The table lists about 99,000 clones, 86% of them singletons. Looked up from germline, CDR1 is MNHEY and CDR2 is SVGAGI. This CDR3 has 15 amino acids. J was trimmed by 4 bases and V by 5 bases; bases with no gene match: 6. The TCR sequence derives from a woman in her sixties or seventies in a cohort sampled during active or convalescent COVID-19. What was sequenced was peripheral blood. V gene TRBV6-5 combines with J gene TRBJ2-3, with 10 nucleotides matching TRBD2. CDR3 sequence: CASSTGLANADTQYF. In DNA, the CDR3 is TGTGCCAGCAGTACGGGACTAGCGAACGCAGATACGCAGTATTTT.